The clone carrying this TCR beta chain was detected a few times. Its antigen is still unknown. This entry comes from a study of T cells in Graves' hyperthyroidism and ophthalmopathy. Across the whole study: At the time of initial diagnosis and before any treatment, peripheral blood was collected.

RNA transcripts served as the template for amplifying TCR beta CDR3 regions. Carried out on the TCR CDR3, a first-round RT-PCR used the HTBI primer set. From the multiplex PCR reads, TCRdb called clonotypes with MiXCR, one entry per CDR3 protein. The sample shows roughly 740,000 distinct CDR3 sequences, about a sixth of them seen only once. Overall study results and limits: Most clonotypes expanded in thyroid above 0.001 were likewise present in blood.

The CDR3 is 14 amino acids. The V gene lost 2 bases and the J gene lost 2 bases, with 8 bases spanning the gap. Germline CDR1 MDHEN, CDR2 SYDVKM. The sequence derives from a man aged 18 to 30 with Graves' hyperthyroidism. V gene TRBV28 combines with J gene TRBJ2-3, with D uncertain. Material: blood. The CDR3 nucleotides read TGTGCCAGCAGTTTAGGGAAAAACACAGATACGCAGTATTTT. The encoded protein is CASSLGKNTDTQYF.